This T cell receptor beta chain came from a study of T-cell memory formation after mild COVID-19. Broader study findings: Clonal second-wave expansions that peaked on day 37 had unconfirmed SARS-CoV-2 specificity.

With constant-segment primers, 5'RACE yielded cDNA libraries of TCR alpha and TCR beta that carried sample barcodes and UMIs. TCRdb re-called the 5' RACE reads through MiXCR, storing one row per CDR3 protein. The sample carries about 140,000 distinct CDR3 sequences, 13% to 15% recorded once. A note on this clonotype: Its antigen is currently unknown.

V lost 7 bases and J 5 bases, leaving 8 bases between the germline ends. The germline V gene encodes CDR1 SQVTM and CDR2 ANQGSEA. This CDR3 has 10 residues. This sequence joins TRBV29-1 and TRBJ2-5, with D perhaps matching TRBD2 (6 bases). The TCR comes from an adult woman who had mild COVID-19 (a few samples of this study predate the infection). Cell type and time point are not known. The specimen was PBMCs or a T cell subset sorted from them (not recorded which). Written as DNA, the CDR3 is TGCAGCGCGAGCGGGGAGACCCAGTACTTC. Its protein is CSASGETQYF.